The 13 T cell receptor beta chains given below trace back to one sample, sequenced in a study of cytomegalovirus exposure and HLA in healthy donors. TCRdb keeps only in-frame clones here, not all; method: immunoSEQ multiplex PCR. The table records fewer than 70,000 clones, approximately 96% of them present only once. The sample was PBMCs. The receptors were gathered from a man aged 18 to 29 in good health and CMV-seronegative.

This clone was observed once. V is TRBV27 and J is TRBJ1-5; 7 nucleotides match TRBD1. The CDR3 spans 15 residues. Losses at the gene ends were 6 bases for V and 0 bases for J; bases not matched to a gene: 5. From germline, CDR1 is MNHEY and CDR2 SMNVEV (reference sequence). The CDR3, as DNA: TGTGCCAGCAGACGGGACAGTAATAGCAATCAGCCCCAGCATTTT. Encoded protein: CASRRDSNSNQPQHF.

The chain has TRBV2 and TRBJ1-1, with D tentatively TRBD1 (5 bases). The CDR3 consists of 12 residues. The V gene's germline CDR1 is SNHLY and CDR2 FYNNEI. V dropped 4 bases and J dropped 5 bases, with 8 bases sitting between them. This CDR3 reads CASSGTGTEAFF. For the CDR3, the DNA is TGTGCCAGCAGTGGTACAGGTACTGAAGCTTTCTTT.

This sequence joins TRBV18 and TRBJ1-1; D gene uncertain. The CDR3 runs 14 residues. Per the germline V gene, CDR1 is KGHSH and CDR2 is LQKENI. The V gene lost 4 bases and the J gene lost 7 bases, with 16 bases spanning the gap. CDR3 nucleotides: TGTGCCAGCTCACTCTATACTGGAGAGCGTGAAGCTTTCTTT. Amino acid sequence: CASSLYTGEREAFF.

The gene calls are TRBV5-5 and TRBJ2-5; 10 positions agree with TRBD2. This CDR3 has 17 amino acids. CDR1 and CDR2 (germline): SGHKS, YYEKEE (reference sequence). V lost 1 base and J lost 4; bases outside the gene matches: 10. This chain's CDR3 is CASSLFGLAGEGETQYF. The CDR3 DNA reads TGTGCCAGCAGCTTGTTTGGGCTAGCGGGAGAGGGAGAGACCCAGTACTTC.

The genes are TRBV4-1 and TRBJ2-1; TRBD2 is a possible D gene (6 bases). The CDR3 runs to 17 residues. V was cut by 0 bases and J by 9 bases, with 21 bases left in between. The germline V gene has CDR1 MGHRA and CDR2 YSYEKL. The CDR3 bases are TGCGCCAGCAGCCAAGATCGATCGGGCAGGACTACCTTTGAGCAGTTCTTC. Translated, it gives CASSQDRSGRTTFEQFF.

This chain joins TRBV6-5 and TRBJ1-1; D unclear. The V and J ends lost 5 bases and 4 bases respectively, with 14 bases between them. This CDR3 has 14 amino acids. Germline CDR1 reads MNHEY; CDR2 reads SVGAGI. The CDR3: CASSRTPRGTEAFF. DNA of the CDR3: TGTGCCAGCAGTCGGACCCCCCGGGGCACTGAAGCTTTCTTT.

The chain has TRBV30 and TRBJ2-1; maybe TRBD2 (6 bases). Germline V lookup: CDR1 GTSNPN, CDR2 SVGIG (reference sequence). V was shortened by 5 bases and J by 0 bases, with 14 bases between the two germline ends. CDR3 length equals 15 residues. Here the CDR3 reads CAWGRERSSYNEQFF. Written as DNA, the CDR3 is TGTGCCTGGGGTCGGGAGAGAAGCTCCTACAATGAGCAGTTCTTC.

The chain is built from TRBV7-2 and TRBJ2-5; D is uncertain. Germline V gives CDR1 SGHTA, CDR2 FQGNSA. There are 14 residues in the CDR3. V lost 1 base and J 1 base, leaving 7 bases between the germline ends. The CDR3 reads CASSLEFSQETQYF. DNA of the CDR3: TGTGCCAGCAGCTTAGAGTTCAGCCAAGAGACCCAGTACTTC. Filled out from reference TRBV7-2 and TRBJ2-5, the complete variable domain reads GAGVSQSPSNKVTEKGKDVELRCDPISGHTALYWYRQSLGQGLEFLIYFQGNSAPDKSGLPSDRFSAERTGGSVSTLTIQRTQQEDSAVYLCASSLEFSQETQYFGPGTRLLVL.

V and J are TRBV7-9 and TRBJ2-6; TRBD1 might be the D (7 bases). V lost 5 bases and J lost 3, with 11 bases in between. Germline V gene data show CDR1 as SEHNR and CDR2 as FQNEAQ (reference sequence). The CDR3 is 15 amino acids. This CDR3 is CASSGGGGGANVLTF. CDR3 DNA sequence: TGTGCCAGCAGCGGAGGGGGCGGTGGGGCCAACGTCCTGACTTTC.

The V gene is TRBV4-1, the J gene TRBJ2-3, with 11 bases identical to TRBD2. V lost 0 bases to trimming and J lost 4 bases; unmatched junction nucleotides: 3. The germline V gene encodes CDR1 MGHRA and CDR2 YSYEKL. This CDR3 comprises 16 residues. Here the CDR3 reads CASSQELAGEADTQYF. As DNA, the CDR3 is TGCGCCAGCAGCCAAGAACTAGCGGGAGAAGCAGATACGCAGTATTTT.

This chain links TRBV9 with TRBJ2-5; a weak D match, TRBD2 (6 bases). CDR1 and CDR2 from the germline V gene are SGDLS and YYNGEE. Trimming left V 3 bases short and J 5 bases short, with 11 bases between. CDR3 length: 13 residues. The CDR3 loop is CASSDGGWETQYF. The CDR3 nucleotides are TGTGCCAGCAGCGACGGAGGGTGGGAGACCCAGTACTTC.

The chain employs TRBV6-5 and TRBJ2-7; 8 bases map to TRBD1. Germline trimming cut 0 bases from V and 3 bases from J; bases unmatched to any gene: 4. The germline V gene has CDR1 MNHEY and CDR2 SVGAGI. The CDR3 runs 15 residues. The CDR3 region has the DNA TGTGCCAGCAGTTACTCAGACAGGGGCGGCTACGAGCAGTACTTC. Residues: CASSYSDRGGYEQYF.

In nucleotides, the CDR3 is TGTGCCAGCAGTTTCCGAGATGAGAGGGGGCGGCGTGGCTACACCTTC. This sequence encodes CASSFRDERGRRGYTF. The chain joins TRBV28 to TRBJ1-2; 7 bases align to TRBD1. Trimming cost V 3 bases and J 7 bases; bases outside gene matches: 14. The CDR3 runs 16 residues. Per germline, CDR1 MDHEN and CDR2 SYDVKM.